The present entry profiles one TCR beta chain with its context. Its antigen is currently unknown. This entry belongs to a study of cytomegalovirus exposure and HLA in healthy donors. 60 Vbeta and 13 Jbeta primers were used in PCR. The data were produced by immunoSEQ multiplex PCR, yet TCRdb's version contains in-frame clones alone and is incomplete. The sample lists over 110,000 clones, 78% seen once, with approximately 2.5% in the top ten. V was cut by 2 bases and J by 0 bases, with 4 bases left in between. The CDR3 is made up of 14 amino acids. The germline V gene has CDR1 MNHEY and CDR2 SVGAGI. Findings and limits, study-wide: Near-uniform donor sequencing depth was presumed by presence/absence analyses. A later analysis found that most CMV-associated TCR beta chains appeared HLA-restricted.

The chain joins TRBV6-5 to TRBJ2-2; unclear D gene. The specimen sequenced was PBMCs. This TCR came from a woman between 18 and 30 years old in good health and CMV-seropositive. The CDR3, as DNA: TGTGCCAGCAGTTACCGTCCGAACACCGGGGAGCTGTTTTTT. This encodes CASSYRPNTGELFF.